This T cell receptor beta chain was recorded in a study of shared clonotypes between healthy human individuals. As for the study in general: Plates per donor: three CD4 naive, three CD4 memory, two CD8 naive, one CD8 memory.

Study-wide points: Relative to clonotypes present in all four donors, those not shared had lower generation probabilities.

J lost 4 bases, V lost 4 bases, and 8 bases had no gene match. The CDR3 contains 17 residues. The V gene's germline CDR1 is MNHEY and CDR2 SMNVEV (reference sequence). Some clones are missing from TCRdb's copy, which holds only in-frame ones; the method was immunoSEQ multiplex PCR. The table has 950,000 to 1,200,000 clones, roughly 80% seen once. With regard to this clone: What it recognizes is unknown.

The study separated CD4+ cells into CD45RA+ naive and CD45RA-negative memory subsets. This TCR was recovered from a man aged 18 to 30 in good health. Some clones in this sample may be carry-over from other donors' samples. The material sequenced was memory CD4+ T cells from PBMCs. Regarding subset: CD45RA-negative fraction. This sequence joins TRBV27 and TRBJ2-2, with 11 bases fitting TRBD2. CDR3 in amino acids: CASSCDSGRACTGELFF. In DNA, the CDR3 is TGTGCCAGCAGTTGTGATAGCGGGAGGGCCTGCACCGGGGAGCTGTTTTTT.